One T cell receptor (beta chain) is described in this entry. In the same sample, other DNA sequences code for this CDR3. Per germline, CDR1 KGHSH and CDR2 LQKENI. This CDR3 has 13 residues. V lost 2 bases and J 0 bases, leaving 4 bases between the germline ends. The data derive from a study of shared clonotypes between healthy human individuals. The assay was immunoSEQ multiplex PCR, and TCRdb's table has in-frame clones only and misses some. The repertoire consists of 2 million or so clones, with roughly 95% occurring once and the leading ten covering 0.13%. The V call is TRBV18, the J call TRBJ1-1, with unresolved D. The clonotype comes from a man between 18 and 29 years old in good health. Sequenced: naive CD4+ T cells sorted from blood. Subset of the sample: CD45RA+ positively selected. DNA of the CDR3: TGTGCCAGCTCACCAGGGCTGAACACTGAAGCTTTCTTT. This sequence encodes CASSPGLNTEAFF.